This T cell receptor (beta chain) appears in the sequencing data of a study of CD8 T cells in ankylosing spondylitis. The CDR3 consists of 15 residues. Germline values: CDR1 MGHDK, CDR2 SYGVNS. The germline V and J ends were trimmed by 1 base and 6 bases, with 12 bases remaining between them. Comment on this clonotype: Its cognate antigen is unknown.

TCRdb used MiXCR to reprocess the 5' RACE reads, holding one entry per CDR3 protein. The data show under 950,000 distinct CDR3 sequences, 19% seen once. General study findings and limits: Within ankylosing spondylitis blood, a TCR beta motif made up of seven to nine highly homologous variants appeared to be characteristic.

Material: blood, either unsorted or a sorted T cell fraction (not recorded which). The genes are TRBV25-1 and TRBJ2-2; a possible D gene is TRBD2 (5 bases). This TCR was recovered from a male donor with ankylosing spondylitis. In DNA form, the CDR3 reads TGTGCCAGCAGTGAATTTCGGGATTTTGCCGGGGAGCTGTTTTTT. Translating it yields CASSEFRDFAGELFF.